This is a list of T cell receptor beta chains from one sample in a study of shared clonotypes between healthy human individuals. Libraries were prepared by immunoSEQ multiplex PCR; TCRdb keeps only in-frame clonotypes and omits some of them. The sample lists about 1,900,000 clones; approximately 95% were seen once. The sequencing input was naive CD8+ T cells sorted from blood. These receptor sequences come from a man younger than 35 in good health. The CDR3 runs from the conserved cysteine through the conserved F or W. A D gene is named only where the DNA matches it firmly. Part of the rows lack a size; the others show once, few, many or a class for expanded clones.

clone_size d_call j_call v_call cdr3_nt cdr3_aa
- - TRBJ2-1 TRBV6-6 TGTGCCAGCAGTTACTCGAGAAATGAGCAGTTCTTC CASSYSRNEQFF
once - TRBJ1-2 TRBV7-2 TGTGCCAGCAGCTTAGGCCCCAAGGATGGCTACACCTTC CASSLGPKDGYTF
- TRBD2 TRBJ2-5 TRBV7-6 TGTGCCAGCAGCTTACCCGGGGGGGCAGGGGAGACCCAGTACTTC CASSLPGGAGETQYF
- - TRBJ2-7 TRBV27 TGTGCCAGCAGTTTATTCCCTTTAGTATCCGAGCAGTACTTC CASSLFPLVSEQYF
- - TRBJ2-7 TRBV7-2 TGTGCCAGCAGCGCCCCAGGAAGGGGACTGGGCTACGAGCAGTACTTC CASSAPGRGLGYEQYF
- - TRBJ2-7 TRBV4-3 TGCGCCAGCAGCCAAGATTCGGGATCCTACGAGCAGTACTTC CASSQDSGSYEQYF
- TRBD1 TRBJ2-7 TRBV13 TGTGCCAGCAGCTTCGGCAGGGGGTACGAGCAGTACTTC CASSFGRGYEQYF
- - TRBJ2-7 TRBV4-1 TGCGCCAGCAGCCAAACCCCCCGCGGGGAGACCCCCTACGAGCAGTACTTC CASSQTPRGETPYEQYF
- - TRBJ1-5 TRBV2 TGTGCCTCGCGGGCCCGAATATGGGGGAATCAGCCCCAGCATTTT CASRARIWGNQPQHF
- - TRBJ1-1 TRBV5-1 TGCGCCAGCAGCTTCCCAATGGTCGTTGAAGCTTTCTTT CASSFPMVVEAFF
- - TRBJ2-2 TRBV2 TGTGCCAGCAGCGGTGGGGGCGTACACACCGGGGAGCTGTTTTTT CASSGGGVHTGELFF
- - TRBJ2-7 TRBV6-5 TGTGCCAGCAGCCCCGGAGGGGAGGCCTACGAGCAGTACTTC CASSPGGEAYEQYF